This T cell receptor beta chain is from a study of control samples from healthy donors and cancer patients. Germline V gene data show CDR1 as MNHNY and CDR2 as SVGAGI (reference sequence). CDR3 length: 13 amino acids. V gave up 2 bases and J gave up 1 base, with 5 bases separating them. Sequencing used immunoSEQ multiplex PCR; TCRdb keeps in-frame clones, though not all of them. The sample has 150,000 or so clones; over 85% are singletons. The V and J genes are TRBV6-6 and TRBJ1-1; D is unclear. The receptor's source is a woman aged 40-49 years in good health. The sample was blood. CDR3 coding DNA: TGTGCCAGCAGTTACGAGAAGAACACTGAAGCTTTCTTT. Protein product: CASSYEKNTEAFF.